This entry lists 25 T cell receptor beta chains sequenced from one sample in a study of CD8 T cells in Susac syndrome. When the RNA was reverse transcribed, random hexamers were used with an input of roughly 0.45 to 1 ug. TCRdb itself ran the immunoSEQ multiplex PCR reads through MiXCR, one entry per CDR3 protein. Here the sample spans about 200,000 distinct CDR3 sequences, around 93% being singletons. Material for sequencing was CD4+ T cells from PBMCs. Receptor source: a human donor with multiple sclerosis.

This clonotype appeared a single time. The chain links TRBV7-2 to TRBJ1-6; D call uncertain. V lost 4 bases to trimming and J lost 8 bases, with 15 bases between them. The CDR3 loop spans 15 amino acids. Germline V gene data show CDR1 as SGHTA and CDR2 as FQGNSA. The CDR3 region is CASSSSLGGHSPLHF. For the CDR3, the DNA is TGTGCCAGCAGCTCATCCCTGGGAGGCCATTCACCCCTCCACTTT.

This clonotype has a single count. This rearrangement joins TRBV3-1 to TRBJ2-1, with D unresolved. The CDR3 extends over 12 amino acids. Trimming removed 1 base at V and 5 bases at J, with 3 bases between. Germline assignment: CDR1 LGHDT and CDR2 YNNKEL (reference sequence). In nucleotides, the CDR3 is TGTGCCAGCAGCCAAGCGGACAATGAGCAGTTCTTC. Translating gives CASSQADNEQFF.

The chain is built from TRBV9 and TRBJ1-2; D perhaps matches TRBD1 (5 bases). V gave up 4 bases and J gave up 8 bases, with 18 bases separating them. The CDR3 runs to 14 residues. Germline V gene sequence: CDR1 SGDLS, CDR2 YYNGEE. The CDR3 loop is CASSPRAGAGGYTF. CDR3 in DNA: TGTGCCAGCAGCCCCAGGGCGGGCGCGGGCGGCTACACCTTC.

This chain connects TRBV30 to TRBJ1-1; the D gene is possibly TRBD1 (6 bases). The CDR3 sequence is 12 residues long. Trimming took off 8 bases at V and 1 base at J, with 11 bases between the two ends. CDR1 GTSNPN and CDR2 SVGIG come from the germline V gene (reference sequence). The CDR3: CARGVGNTEAFF. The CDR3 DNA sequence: TGTGCCAGGGGGGTCGGGAACACTGAAGCTTTCTTT.

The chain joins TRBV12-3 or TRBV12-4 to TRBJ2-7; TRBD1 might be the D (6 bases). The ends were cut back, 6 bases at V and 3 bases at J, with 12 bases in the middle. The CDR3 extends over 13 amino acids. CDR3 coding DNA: TGTGCCAGCAGCGTGACAGGAGTCTACGAGCAGTACGTC. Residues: CASSVTGVYEQYV.

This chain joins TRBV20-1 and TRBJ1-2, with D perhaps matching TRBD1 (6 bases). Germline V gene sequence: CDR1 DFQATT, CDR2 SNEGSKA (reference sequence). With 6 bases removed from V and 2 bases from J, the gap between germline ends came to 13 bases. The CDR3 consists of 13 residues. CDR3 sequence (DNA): TGCAGTGCCACGGACAGTGTGAACTATGGCTACACCTTC. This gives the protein CSATDSVNYGYTF.

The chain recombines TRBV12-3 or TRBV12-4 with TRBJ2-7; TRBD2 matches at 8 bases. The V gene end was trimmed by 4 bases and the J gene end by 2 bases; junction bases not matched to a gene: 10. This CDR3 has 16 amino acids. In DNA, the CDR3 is TGTGCCAGCAGTTCGCCCGGGACTAGGACCGCCTACGAGCAGTACTTC. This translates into CASSSPGTRTAYEQYF.

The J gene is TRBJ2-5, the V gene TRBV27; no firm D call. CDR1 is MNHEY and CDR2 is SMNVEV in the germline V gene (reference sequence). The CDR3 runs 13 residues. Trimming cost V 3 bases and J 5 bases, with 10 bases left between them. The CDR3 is CASSFISSETQYF. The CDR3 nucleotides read TGTGCCAGCAGTTTTATTAGTTCTGAGACCCAGTACTTC.

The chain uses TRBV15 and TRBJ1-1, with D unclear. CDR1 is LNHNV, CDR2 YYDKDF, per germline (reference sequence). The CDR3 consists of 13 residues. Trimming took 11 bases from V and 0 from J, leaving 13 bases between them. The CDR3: CASKGTMNTEAFF. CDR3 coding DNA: TGTGCCTCAAAAGGTACAATGAACACTGAAGCTTTCTTT. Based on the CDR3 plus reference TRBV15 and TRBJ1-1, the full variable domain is DAMVIQNPRYQVTQFGKPVTLSCSQTLNHNVMYWYQQKSSQAPKLLFHYYDKDFNNEADTPDNFQSRRPNTSFCFLDIRSPGLGDTAMYLCASKGTMNTEAFFGQGTRLTVV.

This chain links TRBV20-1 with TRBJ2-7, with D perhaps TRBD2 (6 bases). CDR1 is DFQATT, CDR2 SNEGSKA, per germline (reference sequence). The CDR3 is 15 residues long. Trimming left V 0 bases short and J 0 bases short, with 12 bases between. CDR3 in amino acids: CSARDASESSYEQYF. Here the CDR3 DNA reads TGCAGTGCTAGAGACGCTAGCGAGAGCTCCTACGAGCAGTACTTC.

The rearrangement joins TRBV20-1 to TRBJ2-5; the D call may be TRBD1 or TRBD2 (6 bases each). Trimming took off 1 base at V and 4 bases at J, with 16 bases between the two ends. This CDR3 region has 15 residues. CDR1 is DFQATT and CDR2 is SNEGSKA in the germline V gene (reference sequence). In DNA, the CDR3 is TGCAGTGCTAGAGGACAAAGGGGGGCCATAGAGACCCAGTACTTC. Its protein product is CSARGQRGAIETQYF.

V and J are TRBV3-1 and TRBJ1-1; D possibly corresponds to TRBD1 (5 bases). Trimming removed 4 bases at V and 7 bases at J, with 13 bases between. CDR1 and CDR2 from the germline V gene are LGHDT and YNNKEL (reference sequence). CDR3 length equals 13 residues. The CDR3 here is CASSPGGQSEAFF. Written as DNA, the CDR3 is TGTGCCAGCAGCCCGGGGGGTCAGAGTGAAGCTTTCTTT.

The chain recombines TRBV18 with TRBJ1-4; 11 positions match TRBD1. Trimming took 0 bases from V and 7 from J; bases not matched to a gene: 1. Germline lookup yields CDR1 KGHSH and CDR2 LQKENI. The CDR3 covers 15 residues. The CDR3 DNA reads TGTGCCAGCTCACCACCGGGACAGGGGGGTGAAAAACTGTTTTTT. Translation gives CASSPPGQGGEKLFF. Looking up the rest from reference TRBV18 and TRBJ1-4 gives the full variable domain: NAGVMQNPRHLVRRRGQEARLRCSPMKGHSHVYWYRQLPEEGLKFMVYLQKENIIDESGMPKERFSAEFPKEGPSILRIQQVVRGDSAAYFCASSPPGQGGEKLFFGSGTQLSVL.

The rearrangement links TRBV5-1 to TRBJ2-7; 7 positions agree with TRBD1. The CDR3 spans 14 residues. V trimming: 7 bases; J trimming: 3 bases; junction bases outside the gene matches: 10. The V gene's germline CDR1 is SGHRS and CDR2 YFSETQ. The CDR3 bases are TGCGCCAGCTCGAATGGTCCAGGGGGCTACGAGCAGTACTTC. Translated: CASSNGPGGYEQYF.

CDR3 nucleotides: TGTGCCAGCAGCGACCCCACAGGGTTCATGGATGGCTACACCTTC. It is translated as CASSDPTGFMDGYTF. The J gene is TRBJ1-2, the V gene TRBV6-2 or TRBV6-3, with D perhaps TRBD1 (6 bases). The CDR3 extends over 15 amino acids. Trimming took 6 bases from V and 6 from J, leaving 20 bases between them. Germline CDR1 and CDR2: MNHEY and SVGEGT.

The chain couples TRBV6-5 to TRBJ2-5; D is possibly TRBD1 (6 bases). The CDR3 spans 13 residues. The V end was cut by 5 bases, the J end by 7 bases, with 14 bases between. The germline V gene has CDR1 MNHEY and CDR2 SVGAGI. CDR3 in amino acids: CASSTRGRGTQYF. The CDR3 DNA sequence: TGTGCCAGCAGTACCCGGGGCAGGGGGACCCAGTACTTC.

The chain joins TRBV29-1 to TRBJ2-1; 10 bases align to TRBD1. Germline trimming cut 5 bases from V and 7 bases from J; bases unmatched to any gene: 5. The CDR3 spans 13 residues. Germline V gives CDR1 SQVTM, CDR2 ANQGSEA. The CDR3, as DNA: TGCAGCGTTCATAGGACAGGGGGTAATGAGCAGTTCTTC. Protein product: CSVHRTGGNEQFF.

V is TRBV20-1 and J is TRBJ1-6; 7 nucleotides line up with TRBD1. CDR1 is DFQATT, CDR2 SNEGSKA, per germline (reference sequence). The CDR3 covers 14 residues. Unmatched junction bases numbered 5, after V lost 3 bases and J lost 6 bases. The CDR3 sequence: CSASNRGSNSPLHF. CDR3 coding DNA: TGCAGTGCTAGTAACAGGGGTAGTAATTCACCCCTCCACTTT.

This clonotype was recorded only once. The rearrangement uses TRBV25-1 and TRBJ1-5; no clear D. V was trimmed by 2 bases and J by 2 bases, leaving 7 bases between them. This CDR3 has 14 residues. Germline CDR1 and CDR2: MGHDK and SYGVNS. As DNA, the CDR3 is TGTGCCAGCAGTGAACCTTTGGGCAATCAGCCCCAGCATTTT. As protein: CASSEPLGNQPQHF. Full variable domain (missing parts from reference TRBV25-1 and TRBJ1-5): EADIYQTPRYLVIGTGKKITLECSQTMGHDKMYWYQQDPGMELHLIHYSYGVNSTEKGDLSSESTVSRIRTEHFPLTLESARPSHTSQYLCASSEPLGNQPQHFGDGTRLSIL.

The CDR3 nucleotides read TGCAGCGCTCGCAGAGGGGGTTCCTACGAGCAGTACTTC. This encodes CSARRGGSYEQYF. V and J are TRBV29-1 and TRBJ2-7; D may be TRBD1 (6 bases). Trimming pared 7 bases from V and 1 base from J, leaving 14 bases between. Germline assignment: CDR1 SQVTM and CDR2 ANQGSEA. CDR3 length: 13 residues.

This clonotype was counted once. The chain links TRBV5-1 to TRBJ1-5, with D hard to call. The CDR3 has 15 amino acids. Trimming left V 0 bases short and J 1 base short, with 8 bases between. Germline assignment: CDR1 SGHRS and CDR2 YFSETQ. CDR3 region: CASSLGQSSNQPQHF. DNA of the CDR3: TGCGCCAGCAGCTTGGGGCAGTCGAGCAATCAGCCCCAGCATTTT.

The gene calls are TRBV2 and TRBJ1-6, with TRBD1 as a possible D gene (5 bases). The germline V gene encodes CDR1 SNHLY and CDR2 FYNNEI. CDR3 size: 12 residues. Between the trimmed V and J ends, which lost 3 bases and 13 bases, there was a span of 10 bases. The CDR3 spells CASSETASPLHF. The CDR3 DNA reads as TGTGCCAGCAGTGAGACAGCTTCTCCCCTCCACTTT.

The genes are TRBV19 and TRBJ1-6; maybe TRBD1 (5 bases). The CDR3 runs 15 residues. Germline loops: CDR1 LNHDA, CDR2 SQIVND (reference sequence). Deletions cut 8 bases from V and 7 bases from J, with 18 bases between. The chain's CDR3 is CASRHRDWPNSPLHF. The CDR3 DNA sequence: TGTGCCAGTCGACACCGGGACTGGCCGAATTCACCCCTCCACTTT.

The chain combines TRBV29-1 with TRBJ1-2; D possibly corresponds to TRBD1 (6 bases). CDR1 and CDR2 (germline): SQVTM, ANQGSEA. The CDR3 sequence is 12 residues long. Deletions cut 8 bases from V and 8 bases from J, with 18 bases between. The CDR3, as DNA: TGCAGCTACGGGCCGTACACAGGGGGCTACACCTTC. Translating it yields CSYGPYTGGYTF.

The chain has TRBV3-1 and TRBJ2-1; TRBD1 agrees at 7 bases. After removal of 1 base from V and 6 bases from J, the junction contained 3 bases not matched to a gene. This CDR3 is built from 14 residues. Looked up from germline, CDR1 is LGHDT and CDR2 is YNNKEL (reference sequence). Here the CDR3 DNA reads TGTGCCAGCAGCCAAGGACAGGGTCCCAATGAGCAGTTCTTC. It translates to CASSQGQGPNEQFF.